This T cell receptor (beta chain) is drawn from a study of cytomegalovirus exposure and HLA in healthy donors. CDR3 length: 14 residues. V lost 4 bases and J lost 0, with 9 bases in between. Germline loops: CDR1 SGHDN, CDR2 FVKESK. Turning to this clone: Its specificity is unknown.

Study-wide results and limits: Earlier results showed most TCR beta V segments being productive about 87% or about 30% of the time. In a later analysis, CMV-associated beta chains were mostly HLA-associated, it appeared.

13 Jbeta primers and 60 Vbeta primers were used for the PCR. Libraries were prepared by immunoSEQ multiplex PCR; TCRdb keeps only in-frame clonotypes and omits some of them. The sample comprises about 170,000 clones, approximately 85% of which are singletons, and about 2.4% rests with the top ten. The source material was PBMCs. This TCR derives from a man under 40 in good health and CMV-seropositive. The J gene is TRBJ2-5, the V gene TRBV14; no reliable D call. The CDR3 spells CASSRSSYQETQYF. The DNA of the CDR3 is TGTGCCAGCAGCCGGAGTTCCTACCAAGAGACCCAGTACTTC.